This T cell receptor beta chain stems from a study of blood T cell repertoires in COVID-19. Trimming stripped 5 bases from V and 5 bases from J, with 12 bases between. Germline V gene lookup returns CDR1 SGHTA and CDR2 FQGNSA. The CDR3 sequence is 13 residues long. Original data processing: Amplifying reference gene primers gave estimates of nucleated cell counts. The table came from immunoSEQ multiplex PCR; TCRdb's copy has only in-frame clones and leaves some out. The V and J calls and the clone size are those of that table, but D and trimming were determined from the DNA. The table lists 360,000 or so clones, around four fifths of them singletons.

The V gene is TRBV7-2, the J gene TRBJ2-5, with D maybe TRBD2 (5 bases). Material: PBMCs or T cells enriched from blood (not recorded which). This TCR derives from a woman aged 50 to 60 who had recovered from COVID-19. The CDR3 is CASSRSSLETQYF. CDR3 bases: TGTGCCAGCAGCAGGTCTAGCTTGGAGACCCAGTACTTC.